One sample yielded the 28 T cell receptor beta chains listed below, sequenced in a study of human T cells and chemical hapten exposure. TCRdb analysed the RACE reads with MiXCR anew, one entry per CDR3 protein. The sample holds about 84,000 distinct CDR3 sequences, 10% to 14% seen once. Time point meaning: patch test 3, about 24 weeks after DPC sensitization. Noted treatment: therapeutic diphenylcyclopropenone sensitization with weekly scalp DPC. The material sequenced was whole blood, taken in connection with sensitization to the hapten diphenylcyclopropenone (DPC). These receptors all come from a woman in her forties or fifties with alopecia areata. Some clones in this sample may be carry-over from other donors' samples.

This clonotype was seen a handful of times. V is TRBV20-1 and J is TRBJ2-3, with unresolved D. Germline V gives CDR1 DFQATT, CDR2 SNEGSKA (reference sequence). Trimming removed 5 bases at V and 0 bases at J, with 15 bases between. The length of the CDR3 is 15 residues. CDR3 in DNA: TGCAGTGCTCCTCCAGGAACATCTAGCACAGATACGCAGTATTTT. Its protein product is CSAPPGTSSTDTQYF.

V usage is TRBV29-1 and J usage is TRBJ2-5; possibly TRBD1 for D (7 bases). Deletions cut 3 bases from V and 2 bases from J, with 10 bases between. Germline CDR1 SQVTM, CDR2 ANQGSEA. This CDR3 is 13 amino acids long. The CDR3 reads CSVDRGVQETQYF. For the CDR3, the DNA is TGCAGCGTTGACAGGGGGGTACAAGAGACCCAGTACTTC.

In regard to this clonotype: A much larger clone differs by one base, so this may be a read error. This CDR3 fails to terminate in the conserved phenylalanine or tryptophan, so it likely reflects a read error. The rearrangement uses TRBV5-1 and TRBJ1-4; 10 bases map to TRBD1. After removal of 3 bases from V and 7 bases from J, the junction contained 3 bases not matched to a gene. Per the germline V gene, CDR1 is SGHRS and CDR2 is YFSETQ. The CDR3 consists of 14 residues. The CDR3: CASSSGQGSEKLFS. The CDR3 bases are TGCGCCAGCAGCTCGGGACAGGGGAGTGAAAAACTGTTTTCT.

There are many counts of this clonotype. The J gene is TRBJ2-1, the V gene TRBV28, with TRBD1 matching 7 bases. V lost 6 bases and J lost 10; bases outside the gene matches: 6. CDR1 is MDHEN and CDR2 is SYDVKM in the germline V gene. This CDR3 has 12 amino acids. CDR3: CASSLNRGEQFF. CDR3 DNA: TGTGCCAGCAGCCTTAACAGGGGAGAGCAGTTCTTC.

This clonotype was counted many times. This chain connects TRBV20-1 to TRBJ2-7; 9 bases are a match to TRBD2. V lost 0 bases to trimming and J lost 7 bases; unmatched junction nucleotides: 10. The V gene's germline CDR1 is DFQATT and CDR2 SNEGSKA (reference sequence). CDR3 length: 15 residues. The CDR3 nucleotides read TGCAGTGCTAGAGATCCGGGCCCCGCGGGGGGGGAGCAGTACTTC. This translates into CSARDPGPAGGEQYF.

This clonotype was seen at least ten times. V gene TRBV3-1 combines with J gene TRBJ2-3; 13 nucleotides align to TRBD2. The CDR3 runs 19 residues. CDR1 and CDR2 from the germline V gene are LGHDT and YNNKEL (reference sequence). Germline trimming cut 4 bases from V and 2 bases from J; bases unmatched to any gene: 12. This chain's CDR3 is CASSRGRTSGRPSTDTQYF. CDR3 sequence (DNA): TGTGCCAGCAGCCGCGGCCGGACTAGCGGGAGACCTTCCACAGATACGCAGTATTTT.

This clonotype was counted ten times or more. J is TRBJ2-5 and V is TRBV6-2 or TRBV6-3; 10 positions agree with TRBD1. Germline CDR1 reads MNHEY; CDR2 reads SVGEGT. The length of the CDR3 is 16 residues. J lost 0 bases, V lost 6 bases, and 7 bases had no gene match. The CDR3 spells CASSLGTGANQETQYF. CDR3 nucleotide sequence: TGTGCCAGCAGCCTTGGGACAGGGGCCAACCAAGAGACCCAGTACTTC.

This clonotype was observed a handful of times. This chain links TRBV4-2 with TRBJ2-5; D might be TRBD1 (6 bases). Trimming took off 0 bases at V and 14 bases at J, with 19 bases between the two ends. The CDR3 length is 14 residues. Germline CDR1 reads LGHNA; CDR2 reads YNFKEQ. Here the CDR3 reads CASSQDGQIGSVYF. The CDR3 nucleotides read TGTGCCAGCAGCCAAGATGGACAGATCGGCAGTGTATACTTC.

The chain joins TRBV28 to TRBJ1-5, with no clear D. Germline CDR1 reads MDHEN; CDR2 reads SYDVKM. The V and J ends lost 6 bases and 0 bases respectively, with 3 bases between them. This CDR3 has 12 amino acids. The CDR3 DNA follows: TGTGCCAGCAGCATTAGCAATCAGCCCCAGCATTTT. Residues: CASSISNQPQHF.

This clonotype came up a few times. A read error may account for a junction end that differs from germline. The CDR3 region is CASSVATPTGIQETRYF. Written as DNA, the CDR3 is TGTGCCAGCAGCGTAGCTACACCTACGGGAATTCAAGAGACCCGGTACTTC. This chain joins TRBV9 and TRBJ2-5; possible D gene TRBD2, 5 bases. The V gene's germline CDR1 is SGDLS and CDR2 YYNGEE. CDR3 length equals 17 residues.

This chain joins TRBV4-3 and TRBJ2-2; no clear D gene. Trimming removed 8 bases from V and 6 bases from J, with 13 bases in between. Germline loops: CDR1 LGHNA, CDR2 YSLEER. There are 13 residues in the CDR3. DNA for the CDR3: TGCGCCAGCTCGATATTATCTGCCGGGGAGCTGTTTTTT. It is translated as CASSILSAGELFF.

In this sample, this clonotype turned up many times. V and J are TRBV4-1 and TRBJ2-3; D perhaps matches TRBD1 (5 bases). There are 15 residues in the CDR3. Germline V gives CDR1 MGHRA, CDR2 YSYEKL. With 0 bases removed from V and 5 bases from J, the gap between germline ends came to 12 bases. CDR3 in DNA: TGCGCCAGCAGCCAAGATCGCCAGGGAAGAGATACGCAGTATTTT. This codes for CASSQDRQGRDTQYF.

The chain carries TRBV29-1 and TRBJ2-7; 8 nucleotides agree with TRBD1. Germline CDR1 is SQVTM and CDR2 is ANQGSEA. After removal of 5 bases from V and 6 bases from J, the junction contained 6 bases not matched to a gene. This CDR3 contains 12 residues. CDR3 in amino acids: CSVSTTGGEQYF. The CDR3 DNA follows: TGCAGCGTTTCAACTACAGGGGGCGAGCAGTACTTC.

This clonotype was observed at least ten times. The chain employs TRBV11-2 and TRBJ1-1; D is uncertain. Trimming removed 0 bases at V and 0 bases at J, with 11 bases between. Germline CDR1 and CDR2: SGHAT and FQNNGV. There are 16 residues in the CDR3. CDR3 sequence: CASSLDLGLMNTEAFF. CDR3 nucleotides: TGTGCCAGCAGCTTAGATCTTGGGCTTATGAACACTGAAGCTTTCTTT.

J is TRBJ1-1 and V is TRBV29-1; no definite D call. Germline CDR1 SQVTM, CDR2 ANQGSEA. The CDR3 runs to 13 residues. With 4 bases removed from V and 1 base from J, the gap between germline ends came to 10 bases. As DNA, the CDR3 is TGCAGCGTTGGGCAGAAGGGGAACACTGAAGCTTTCTTT. Its protein product is CSVGQKGNTEAFF.

This clonotype was observed at least ten times. The V call is TRBV29-1, the J call TRBJ2-5; 7 bases fit TRBD2. The CDR3 extends over 13 amino acids. V lost 3 bases and J lost 5; bases outside the gene matches: 6. Germline V gene sequence: CDR1 SQVTM, CDR2 ANQGSEA. The CDR3 region is CSVEREPGETQYF. The CDR3 DNA is TGCAGCGTTGAGCGGGAGCCCGGGGAGACCCAGTACTTC.

This clonotype was seen a handful of times. This sequence joins TRBV6-1 and TRBJ2-5, with 7 bases matching TRBD2. V was clipped by 6 bases and J by 7 bases; unmatched bases: 11. CDR3 size: 14 residues. CDR1 and CDR2 (germline): MNHNS, SASEGT. The CDR3 spells CASSSGATGGTQYF. The CDR3 DNA reads TGTGCCAGCAGCTCTGGGGCCACGGGGGGGACCCAGTACTTC.

The chain combines TRBV30 with TRBJ2-1, with 8 bases aligning to TRBD1. The CDR3 extends over 12 amino acids. V shed 3 bases, J shed 12 bases, and the junction held 7 bases outside the gene matches. The germline gives CDR1 GTSNPN, CDR2 SVGIG (reference sequence). Written as DNA, the CDR3 is TGTGCCTGGAGGACAGGGGCGCGCGGGCAGTTCTTC. Translating gives CAWRTGARGQFF.

CDR3 protein: CSVRTSGRRTDTQYF. The CDR3 nucleotides read TGCAGCGTCCGGACTAGCGGGAGGCGCACAGATACGCAGTATTTT. V usage is TRBV29-1 and J usage is TRBJ2-3; 14 bases match TRBD2. The CDR3 loop spans 15 amino acids. Germline V lookup: CDR1 SQVTM, CDR2 ANQGSEA. The trim removed 6 bases at V and 1 base at J, leaving 3 bases unmatched.

This clonotype was picked up a small number of times. The chain uses TRBV11-2 and TRBJ2-5; unclear D gene. The CDR3 sequence is 14 residues long. Looked up from germline, CDR1 is SGHAT and CDR2 is FQNNGV. V lost 5 bases and J 0 bases, leaving 10 bases between the germline ends. The CDR3 region is CASSPSVHQETQYF. The CDR3, as DNA: TGTGCCAGCAGCCCCTCGGTCCACCAAGAGACCCAGTACTTC.

This clonotype occurred many times. The chain has TRBV5-1 and TRBJ1-4; the match to TRBD1 covers 7 bases. The CDR3 length is 15 residues. Per the germline V gene, CDR1 is SGHRS and CDR2 is YFSETQ. V trimming: 4 bases; J trimming: 8 bases; junction bases outside the gene matches: 11. The CDR3 spells CASSPRDSFSEKLFF. The CDR3 nucleotides read TGCGCCAGCAGCCCCCGGGACAGTTTTTCCGAAAAACTGTTTTTT.

The rearrangement joins TRBV27 to TRBJ1-5; no clear D gene. The CDR3 totals 16 residues. Germline values: CDR1 MNHEY, CDR2 SMNVEV (reference sequence). V was shortened by 0 bases and J by 0 bases, with 9 bases between the two germline ends. The CDR3 is CASSLSRAYSNQPQHF. CDR3 bases: TGTGCCAGCAGTTTATCTAGGGCTTATAGCAATCAGCCCCAGCATTTT.

This clonotype showed up just a few times. The chain joins TRBV10-3 to TRBJ2-1, with a possible D match to TRBD2 (6 bases). Germline lookup yields CDR1 ENHRY and CDR2 SYGVKD. V was clipped by 11 bases and J by 7 bases, with 18 bases between them. The CDR3 contains 13 residues. The CDR3 reads CASFGTLWNEQFF. DNA of the CDR3: TGTGCCTCCTTCGGGACTCTCTGGAATGAGCAGTTCTTC.

This sequence joins TRBV11-2 and TRBJ2-2; tentatively, D is TRBD1 or TRBD2 (5 bases each). Germline V CDR1 and CDR2: SGHAT, FQNNGV. This CDR3 region has 14 residues. Trimming left V 6 bases short and J 2 bases short, with 10 bases between. The CDR3 DNA is TGTGCCAGCAGTTGGGACCTAAACACCGGGGAGCTGTTTTTT. This sequence encodes CASSWDLNTGELFF.

In this sample, this clonotype turned up many times. The chain couples TRBV5-1 to TRBJ2-5; D call uncertain. The CDR3 has 14 residues. Germline V gives CDR1 SGHRS, CDR2 YFSETQ. Trimming stripped 0 bases from V and 1 base from J, with 7 bases between. CDR3 amino acids: CASSLGAGQETQYF. The DNA for the CDR3 is TGCGCCAGCAGCTTGGGGGCCGGCCAAGAGACCCAGTACTTC.

This clonotype was counted ten times or more. This rearrangement joins TRBV7-9 to TRBJ2-7; TRBD1 or TRBD2 may be the D gene (5 bases each). This CDR3 is built from 16 residues. V lost 4 bases and J 1 base, leaving 17 bases between the germline ends. The germline V gene encodes CDR1 SEHNR and CDR2 FQNEAQ (reference sequence). The CDR3: CASSSRGAANSYEQYF. The CDR3 DNA is TGTGCCAGCAGCTCCCGGGGCGCCGCCAATTCCTACGAGCAGTACTTC.

The rearrangement joins TRBV29-1 to TRBJ1-1; no reliable D call. The CDR3 runs 13 residues. V shed 3 bases and J shed 1 base, with 9 bases lying between them. Germline assignment: CDR1 SQVTM and CDR2 ANQGSEA. CDR3 sequence reads: CSVDVRENTEAFF. The CDR3 nucleotides read TGCAGCGTTGACGTACGGGAGAACACTGAAGCTTTCTTT.

The rearrangement links TRBV23-1 to TRBJ2-1; D gene uncertain. TRBV23-1 is recorded as an ORF, its role being uncertain. This CDR3 spans 14 amino acids. With 4 bases removed from V and 3 bases from J, the gap between germline ends came to 10 bases. CDR3 sequence (DNA): TGCGCCAGCAGTCGGGTCCTTCTCTACAATGAGCAGTTCTTC. Protein: CASSRVLLYNEQFF.